This TCR beta chain was obtained from a study of T cells in Graves' hyperthyroidism and ophthalmopathy. Across the study: Peripheral blood was taken when the disease was first diagnosed, before any treatment began.

The CDR3 runs to 18 residues. V lost 6 bases, J lost 1 base, and 24 bases lay in between. Study observations and caveats: Most thyroid-expanded clonotypes above 0.001 were also found in blood. A model using 13 V-J features told ophthalmopathy apart from stable hyperthyroidism.

Template material for amplifying TCR beta CDR3 regions consisted of RNA transcripts. Primed by the HTBI set, a first-round RT-PCR was run on the TCR CDR3. Each CDR3 protein gets one entry after TCRdb re-called the multiplex PCR reads with MiXCR. The data contain about 520,000 distinct CDR3 sequences, roughly a quarter of them seen just once; the ten biggest clones take up 11%. Many counts were recorded for this clonotype. The antigen remains unidentified. The clonotype was recovered from a young woman with Graves' ophthalmopathy. The V and J genes are TRBV12-3 or TRBV12-4 and TRBJ1-2, with D perhaps matching TRBD1 (6 bases). The sequenced material came from blood. Written as DNA, the CDR3 is TGTGCCAGCAGCAGTCACAGAGTGGGGGGCCTCTTTAACTATGGCTACACCTTC. Amino acids: CASSSHRVGGLFNYGYTF.